This is a list of T cell receptor beta chains from one sample in a study of T cell changes during pregnancy in multiple sclerosis. Profiled with immunoSEQ multiplex PCR; TCRdb holds only in-frame clones, not every one. The repertoire has 40,000 to 60,000 clones, roughly 88% of them found once; the top ten carry 1.4% to 1.5%. The sequencing here drew on peripheral blood, taken in the first trimester of pregnancy. All receptors derive from a female donor in good health, enrolled as a control in a pregnancy study. The CDR3 runs from the conserved cysteine through the conserved F or W. D genes are given only for firm matches. Size is stated for part of the rows, as once, few or many counts, or as a class when the clone is expanded.

CDR3 protein: CASSSRGGQPQHF
CDR3 DNA: TGTGCCAGCAGCTCTCGGGGAGGGCAGCCCCAGCATTTT
clone size: once
D gene: -
J gene: TRBJ1-5
V gene: TRBV7-9

CDR3 protein: CASSPGGLPTNEKLFF
CDR3 DNA: TGCGCCAGCAGCCCGGGGGGCCTCCCAACTAATGAAAAACTGTTTTTT
clone size: -
D gene: -
J gene: TRBJ1-4
V gene: TRBV5-1

CDR3 protein: CASSISWGQGITGELFF
CDR3 DNA: TGTGCCAGTAGTATTAGTTGGGGACAGGGAATAACCGGGGAGCTGTTTTTT
clone size: -
D gene: TRBD1
J gene: TRBJ2-2
V gene: TRBV19

CDR3 protein: CASSQEPEADTQYF
CDR3 DNA: TGTGCCAGCAGCCAAGAACCAGAAGCAGATACGCAGTATTTT
clone size: -
D gene: -
J gene: TRBJ2-3
V gene: TRBV4-2

CDR3 protein: CASSPDRDHEQYF
CDR3 DNA: TGTGCCAGCAGCCCGGACAGGGACCACGAGCAGTACTTC
clone size: -
D gene: TRBD1
J gene: TRBJ2-7
V gene: TRBV7-2

CDR3 protein: CASSLGLAGNEQFF
CDR3 DNA: TGTGCCAGCAGTTTGGGACTAGCAGGCAATGAGCAGTTCTTC
clone size: once
D gene: TRBD2
J gene: TRBJ2-1
V gene: TRBV27

CDR3 protein: CASRLGQGGGYTF
CDR3 DNA: TGTGCCAGCAGACTCGGACAGGGGGGTGGCTACACCTTC
clone size: -
D gene: TRBD1
J gene: TRBJ1-2
V gene: TRBV6-5

CDR3 protein: CASSRLFTGTTNEKLFF
CDR3 DNA: TGTGCCAGTAGCCGACTTTTCACAGGGACAACTAATGAAAAACTGTTTTTT
clone size: -
D gene: -
J gene: TRBJ1-4
V gene: TRBV19

CDR3 protein: CASSLWDSAYEQYF
CDR3 DNA: TGTGCCAGCAGCCTTTGGGACTCCGCCTACGAGCAGTACTTC
clone size: -
D gene: -
J gene: TRBJ2-7
V gene: TRBV11-1

CDR3 protein: CSVANTGELFF
CDR3 DNA: TGCAGCGTTGCAAACACCGGGGAGCTGTTTTTT
clone size: -
D gene: -
J gene: TRBJ2-2
V gene: TRBV29-1

CDR3 protein: CASSQSTSGRYEQFF
CDR3 DNA: TGTGCCAGCAGCCAATCAACTAGCGGGAGATATGAGCAGTTCTTC
clone size: -
D gene: TRBD2
J gene: TRBJ2-1
V gene: TRBV4-2

CDR3 protein: CSARAGDGYTF
CDR3 DNA: TGCAGTGCCCGGGCGGGGGATGGCTACACCTTC
clone size: -
D gene: -
J gene: TRBJ1-2
V gene: TRBV20-1

CDR3 protein: CASSYDTSSSYEQYF
CDR3 DNA: TGTGCCAGCAGTTACGATACTAGCTCCTCCTACGAGCAGTACTTC
clone size: few
D gene: -
J gene: TRBJ2-7
V gene: TRBV6-5

CDR3 protein: CATEGLAGYEQYF
CDR3 DNA: TGTGCCACCGAGGGACTAGCGGGGTACGAGCAGTACTTC
clone size: -
D gene: TRBD2
J gene: TRBJ2-7
V gene: TRBV6-1

CDR3 protein: CASSLAGGPQNIQYF
CDR3 DNA: TGTGCCAGCAGTTTAGCGGGGGGTCCGCAAAACATTCAGTACTTC
clone size: -
D gene: TRBD2
J gene: TRBJ2-4
V gene: TRBV7-9

CDR3 protein: CASSLGTADEKLFF
CDR3 DNA: TGCGCCAGCAGCTTAGGGACAGCCGATGAAAAACTGTTTTTT
clone size: -
D gene: TRBD1
J gene: TRBJ1-4
V gene: TRBV5-1

CDR3 protein: CASSPQQGFEQYF
CDR3 DNA: TGTGCCAGCAGCCCCCAACAGGGGTTCGAGCAGTACTTC
clone size: -
D gene: TRBD1
J gene: TRBJ2-7
V gene: TRBV9

CDR3 protein: CASWTSRADTQYF
CDR3 DNA: TGTGCCAGCTGGACTAGTAGGGCAGATACGCAGTATTTT
clone size: -
D gene: TRBD2
J gene: TRBJ2-3
V gene: TRBV7-9

CDR3 protein: CASSPGAETNYGYTF
CDR3 DNA: TGTGCCAGCTCACCGGGGGCGGAGACCAACTATGGCTACACCTTC
clone size: -
D gene: -
J gene: TRBJ1-2
V gene: TRBV18

CDR3 protein: CASSLASGETQYF
CDR3 DNA: TGCGCCAGCAGCTTGGCGTCGGGGGAGACCCAGTACTTC
clone size: -
D gene: -
J gene: TRBJ2-5
V gene: TRBV5-1

CDR3 protein: CASSSGASSYNEQFF
CDR3 DNA: TGTGCCAGCAGCTCAGGGGCTAGCTCCTACAATGAGCAGTTCTTC
clone size: -
D gene: -
J gene: TRBJ2-1
V gene: TRBV7-9

CDR3 protein: CASSPLAGGGKYSEAFF
CDR3 DNA: TGTGCCAGCTCACCGTTGGCAGGTGGAGGGAAGTATTCTGAAGCTTTCTTT
clone size: -
D gene: -
J gene: TRBJ1-1
V gene: TRBV18

CDR3 protein: CASSYRAGEQFF
CDR3 DNA: TGTGCCAGCAGCTACAGGGCAGGGGAGCAGTTCTTC
clone size: -
D gene: -
J gene: TRBJ2-1
V gene: TRBV11-1